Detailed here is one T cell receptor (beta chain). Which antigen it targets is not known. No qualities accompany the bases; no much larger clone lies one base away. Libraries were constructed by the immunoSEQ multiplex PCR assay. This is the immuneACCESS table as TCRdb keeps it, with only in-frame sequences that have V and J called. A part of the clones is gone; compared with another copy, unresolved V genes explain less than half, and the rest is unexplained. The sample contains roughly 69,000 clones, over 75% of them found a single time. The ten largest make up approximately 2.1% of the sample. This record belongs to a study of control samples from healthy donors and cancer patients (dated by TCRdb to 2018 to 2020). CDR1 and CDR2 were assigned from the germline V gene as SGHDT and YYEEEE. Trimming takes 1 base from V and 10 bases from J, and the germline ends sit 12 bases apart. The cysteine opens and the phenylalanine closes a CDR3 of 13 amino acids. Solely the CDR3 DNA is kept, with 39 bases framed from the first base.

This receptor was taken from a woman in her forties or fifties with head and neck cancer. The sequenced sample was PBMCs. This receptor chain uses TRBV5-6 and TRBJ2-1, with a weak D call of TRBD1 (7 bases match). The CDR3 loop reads CASSLPGGWEQFF. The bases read TGTGCCAGCAGCTTGCCAGGGGGGTGGGAGCAGTTCTTC.